These 6 T cell receptor beta chains were sequenced from one sample in a study of blood T cell repertoires in COVID-19. Profiled with immunoSEQ multiplex PCR; TCRdb holds only in-frame clones, not every one. The sample shows 30,000 or so clones, approximately 85% of them seen only once. Sequences were obtained from peripheral blood. These receptors originate from a man older than 75 with active COVID-19.

This clone appeared once. This sequence joins TRBV5-1 and TRBJ2-1; 9 bases are shared with TRBD2. Germline assignment: CDR1 SGHRS and CDR2 YFSETQ. V dropped 4 bases and J dropped 7; count of bases not matched to a gene: 3. This CDR3 is built from 13 residues. CDR3 nucleotide sequence: TGCGCCAGCAGCCCTAGCGGGGTGAATGAGCAGTTCTTC. It encodes CASSPSGVNEQFF.

The chain couples TRBV7-3 to TRBJ2-1, with 7 bases aligning to TRBD2. V was pared by 2 bases and J by 4 bases, with 2 bases of the junction left unmatched. The CDR3 has 14 residues. Germline V gene data show CDR1 as SGHTA and CDR2 as FQGTGA. CDR3 DNA: TGTGCCAGCAGCTTAGCGGGGGAATACAATGAGCAGTTCTTC. Its protein is CASSLAGEYNEQFF.

This chain connects TRBV19 to TRBJ2-5; 8 bases are a match to TRBD2. Germline values: CDR1 LNHDA, CDR2 SQIVND (reference sequence). The CDR3 spans 13 residues. Trimming at V came to 3 bases and at J to 5 bases, leaving 2 bases not matched to a gene. CDR3 loop: CASSIGRAETQYF. The CDR3 coding sequence is TGTGCCAGTAGTATCGGGAGGGCGGAGACCCAGTACTTC.

This clone was seen a handful of times. The chain is built from TRBV6-5 and TRBJ1-2, with no clear D. Germline CDR1 is MNHEY and CDR2 is SVGAGI. The CDR3 has 15 residues. The germline V and J ends were trimmed by 0 bases and 9 bases, with 17 bases remaining between them. DNA for the CDR3: TGTGCCAGCAGTTACTCGACGGGTATTACGCAGAGCTACACCTTC. Translation gives CASSYSTGITQSYTF.

The V gene is TRBV5-4, the J gene TRBJ2-7, with TRBD1 matching 7 bases. CDR3 length: 19 amino acids. Germline V gene sequence: CDR1 SGHNT, CDR2 YYREEE (reference sequence). J lost 2 bases, V lost 4 bases, and 21 bases had no gene match. CDR3 region: CASSRLDRASKRKPYEQYF. The CDR3 bases are TGTGCCAGCAGCCGGCTTGACAGGGCCTCTAAAAGAAAACCCTACGAGCAGTACTTC.

The chain couples TRBV3-1 (or the pseudogene TRBV3-2) to TRBJ2-2, with 12 bases that match TRBD2. V gave up 8 bases and J gave up 6 bases; unmatched junction bases: 7. Per the germline V gene, CDR1 is LGHDT and CDR2 is YNNKEL (reference sequence). This CDR3 is 15 amino acids long. The DNA for the CDR3 is TGTGCCAGCGGTTCTAGCGGGGGGGTTGCCGGGGAGCTGTTTTTT. Translating gives CASGSSGGVAGELFF.